This T cell receptor (beta chain) was captured in a study of cytomegalovirus exposure and HLA in healthy donors. Germline assignment: CDR1 SQVTM and CDR2 ANQGSEA. The CDR3 is 14 residues long. The trim removed 6 bases at V and 7 bases at J, leaving 14 bases unmatched. The PCR was carried out with 60 Vbeta primers and 13 Jbeta primers. This table comes from immunoSEQ multiplex PCR, and its TCRdb copy is limited to in-frame clones, with some not included. Of approximately 150,000 clones listed, roughly four fifths were seen once; the top ten hold more than 3.5%. The TCR comes from a man aged 40-50 years in good health and CMV-seronegative. The genes are TRBV29-1 and TRBJ1-1, with TRBD1 matching 7 bases. The sample consisted of PBMCs. CDR3 DNA: TGCAGCGTCGGACAGGCGGGTCGGAGGGTTGAAGCTTTCTTT. Protein sequence: CSVGQAGRRVEAFF.